These 26 T cell receptor beta chains were all obtained from the same sample, sequenced in a study of T cell repertoires in cytomegalovirus infection (dated by TCRdb to between 2017 and 2020). What the treatment or condition label conveys for this sample: in vitro stimulation with specific CMV peptide epitopes to enrich CMV-specific T cells. Sequenced on an Illumina HiSeq 1500. TCRdb trimmed public reads at Q25 via fastp, called clones via MiXCR and kept in-frame beta chains. CDR3 protein duplicates are merged, each entry listing the most common genes and DNA. The sample table holds about 700,000 distinct CDR3 sequences, of which about 33% were seen once. The ten largest make up 15% to 20% of the sample. No antigen is known for these receptors. This specimen was cultured PBMCs, taken from culture after CMV antigen stimulation. The receptors were sampled from a human donor in good health (CMV status not recorded). Some clones in this sample may be carry-over from other donors' samples.

On this clonotype: This may arise from a read error, as a much more abundant clone is one base away. This chain connects TRBV7-2 to TRBJ2-5, with D tentatively TRBD2 (6 bases). CDR3 length: 16 amino acids. Germline values: CDR1 SGHTA, CDR2 FQGNSA. The CDR3 DNA reads TGTGCCGGCAGCCCCCACTCTATTGGCGGGGAAGAGACCCAGTACTTC. Translated: CAGSPHSIGGEETQYF.

This clonotype occurred many times. This chain joins TRBV7-2 and TRBJ2-1; D is perhaps TRBD1 (6 bases). Trimming removed 1 base at V and 7 bases at J, with 8 bases between. The length of the CDR3 is 13 residues. The germline gives CDR1 SGHTA, CDR2 FQGNSA. CDR3: CASSLDRENEQFF. The DNA for the CDR3 is TGTGCCAGCAGCTTAGACAGGGAAAATGAGCAGTTCTTC.

This clonotype was seen only a few times. The chain recombines TRBV19 with TRBJ2-2; D unclear. Trimming removed 3 bases from V and 7 bases from J, with 9 bases in between. The germline V gene has CDR1 LNHDA and CDR2 SQIVND (reference sequence). This CDR3 region has 13 residues. This chain's CDR3 is CASSISQLGELFF. CDR3 bases: TGTGCCAGTAGTATCTCCCAACTCGGGGAGCTGTTTTTT. The full variable domain, its missing parts supplied by reference TRBV19 and TRBJ2-2, is DGGITQSPKYLFRKEGQNVTLSCEQNLNHDAMYWYRQDPGQGLRLIYYSQIVNDFQKGDIAEGYSVSREKKESFPLTVTSAQKNPTAFYLCASSISQLGELFFGEGSRLTVL.

CDR3 loop: CASSFGRQPQHF. In DNA, the CDR3 is TGTGCCAGCAGTTTTGGTCGACAGCCCCAGCATTTT. The J gene is TRBJ1-5, the V gene TRBV12-3 or TRBV12-4; D not certain. The V gene lost 3 bases and the J gene lost 7 bases, with 7 bases spanning the gap. CDR3 length: 12 residues.

J is TRBJ2-1 and V is TRBV19, with D hard to call. The CDR3 sequence is 13 residues long. Trimming shortened V by 6 bases and J by 8 bases, and 14 bases separated the two germline ends. Germline values: CDR1 LNHDA, CDR2 SQIVND (reference sequence). Here the CDR3 reads CASRGKGFYEQFF. The CDR3 DNA is TGTGCCAGTAGGGGGAAAGGGTTCTATGAGCAGTTCTTC.

In its sample, this clonotype was seen many times. J is TRBJ1-1 and V is TRBV7-2; possible D gene TRBD1, 5 bases. CDR1 is SGHTA, CDR2 FQGNSA, per germline. The ends were cut back, 5 bases at V and 5 bases at J, with 15 bases in the middle. The CDR3 length is 14 residues. CDR3 loop: CASSLRMGETEAFF. In DNA form, the CDR3 reads TGTGCCAGCAGCCTTCGTATGGGGGAAACTGAAGCTTTCTTT.

Many counts were recorded for this clonotype. This chain joins TRBV7-2 and TRBJ2-3; D tentatively reads TRBD1 or TRBD2 (5 bases each). There are 14 residues in the CDR3. Germline V CDR1 and CDR2: SGHTA, FQGNSA. The V and J ends lost 1 base and 4 bases respectively, with 9 bases between them. DNA for the CDR3: TGTGCCAGCAGCTTAGTTCTGGGGGCAGATACGCAGTATTTT. Translation gives CASSLVLGADTQYF.

This rearrangement joins TRBV19 to TRBJ2-1; the match to TRBD1 covers 8 bases. The CDR3 spans 17 residues. Germline CDR1 reads LNHDA; CDR2 reads SQIVND (reference sequence). V lost 4 bases and J lost 4; bases outside the gene matches: 12. CDR3 sequence reads: CASSTHGTGFPYNEQFF. The CDR3 region has the DNA TGTGCCAGTAGTACCCATGGGACAGGATTCCCATACAATGAGCAGTTCTTC.

The chain has TRBV29-1 and TRBJ2-3; 10 positions agree with TRBD1. The CDR3 spans 17 residues. The germline V gene has CDR1 SQVTM and CDR2 ANQGSEA. V shed 3 bases and J 5 bases; nucleotides not matched to a gene: 14. The CDR3 loop is CSVEDSSGTGVGDTQYF. In nucleotides, the CDR3 is TGCAGCGTTGAGGACTCCTCCGGGACAGGGGTGGGAGATACGCAGTATTTT.

This clonotype was detected a few times. This chain joins TRBV7-8 and TRBJ2-7; 9 positions match TRBD1. This CDR3 contains 13 residues. Germline CDR1 and CDR2: SGHVS and FQNEAQ. Trimming at V came to 5 bases and at J to 4 bases, leaving 3 bases not matched to a gene. Here the CDR3 DNA reads TGTGCCAGCAGCGTGGACAGGGGTTACGAGCAGTACTTC. This sequence encodes CASSVDRGYEQYF.

This clonotype was detected many times. V usage is TRBV7-2 and J usage is TRBJ1-2, with 8 nucleotides matching TRBD1. From germline, CDR1 is SGHTA and CDR2 FQGNSA. This CDR3 has 13 residues. V lost 4 bases, J lost 7 bases, and 5 bases stayed unmatched. The CDR3 nucleotides read TGTGCCAGCAGCTGGGACAGGAGGGGTGGCTACACCTTC. Encoded protein: CASSWDRRGGYTF.

The CDR3 protein is CASSTGQGEHNEQFF. CDR3 bases: TGCGCCAGCAGCACAGGACAGGGTGAGCACAATGAGCAGTTCTTC. This chain joins TRBV5-1 and TRBJ2-1; 8 nucleotides agree with TRBD1. The CDR3 covers 15 residues. Germline CDR1 is SGHRS and CDR2 is YFSETQ. V lost 4 bases and J lost 5; bases outside the gene matches: 8.

The chain has TRBV20-1 and TRBJ2-7; D ambiguous. Germline V gene sequence: CDR1 DFQATT, CDR2 SNEGSKA (reference sequence). With 5 bases removed from V and 4 bases from J, the gap between germline ends came to 12 bases. The CDR3 covers 12 residues. CDR3 in amino acids: CSALLRDYEQYF. The CDR3 DNA sequence: TGCAGTGCTCTTCTAAGGGATTACGAGCAGTACTTC.

The chain links TRBV20-1 to TRBJ2-5, with 8 bases identical to TRBD2. CDR3 length: 14 residues. Germline CDR1 DFQATT, CDR2 SNEGSKA (reference sequence). With V trimmed by 6 bases and J by 5 bases, 11 bases remained unmatched. CDR3 amino acids: CSAPAGGAGETQYF. CDR3 nucleotides: TGCAGTGCCCCCGCGGGGGGAGCTGGGGAGACCCAGTACTTC.

This clonotype has only a few counts. The V gene is TRBV19, the J gene TRBJ2-3; possibly TRBD1 for D (5 bases). This CDR3 has 13 amino acids. Trimming removed 3 bases at V and 5 bases at J, with 9 bases between. Germline CDR1 reads LNHDA; CDR2 reads SQIVND (reference sequence). CDR3: CASSMQGLDTQYF. The CDR3 DNA is TGTGCCAGTAGTATGCAGGGCCTAGATACGCAGTATTTT.

In its sample, this clonotype was seen a few times. The rearrangement joins TRBV19 to TRBJ1-1; D is possibly TRBD1 (6 bases). CDR1 LNHDA and CDR2 SQIVND come from the germline V gene (reference sequence). This CDR3 has 13 residues. Trimming pared 9 bases from V and 1 base from J, leaving 12 bases between. Written as DNA, the CDR3 is TGTGCCAGCATCATACAGGGGAACACTGAAGCTTTCTTT. The encoded protein is CASIIQGNTEAFF.

This clonotype came up many times. The V gene is TRBV7-6, the J gene TRBJ2-3; D remains ambiguous. Germline V gene sequence: CDR1 SGHVS, CDR2 FNYEAQ. The CDR3 runs 14 residues. Trimming pared 1 base from V and 6 bases from J, leaving 11 bases between. CDR3 DNA sequence: TGTGCCAGCAGCTTAGGACAAACCCACGATACGCAGTATTTT. Protein product: CASSLGQTHDTQYF.

The J gene is TRBJ1-3, the V gene TRBV7-8, with a weak D call TRBD1 (5 bases). Germline lookup yields CDR1 SGHVS and CDR2 FQNEAQ. V was clipped by 5 bases and J by 3 bases, with 14 bases between them. This CDR3 has 15 amino acids. The CDR3 region is CASSLGAAFGNTIYF. For the CDR3, the DNA is TGTGCCAGCAGCCTCGGGGCGGCTTTTGGAAACACCATATATTTT. The full variable domain, rest sourced from reference TRBV7-8 and TRBJ1-3, is GAGVSQSPRYKVAKRGQDVALRCDPISGHVSLFWYQQALGQGPEFLTYFQNEAQLDKSGLPSDRFFAERPEGSVSTLKIQRTQQEDSAVYLCASSLGAAFGNTIYFGEGSWLTVV.

Ten or more counts support this clonotype. The rearrangement joins TRBV7-2 to TRBJ2-1; D gene uncertain. Germline CDR1 and CDR2: SGHTA and FQGNSA. Between the trimmed V and J ends, which lost 5 bases and 8 bases, there was a span of 10 bases. This CDR3 contains 12 residues. CDR3 loop: CASSPIPDEQFF. The CDR3 DNA reads TGTGCCAGCAGCCCCATTCCAGATGAGCAGTTCTTC.

V usage is TRBV5-5 and J usage is TRBJ2-1; D is unclear. Per the germline V gene, CDR1 is SGHKS and CDR2 is YYEKEE (reference sequence). The CDR3 is 13 residues long. The V gene lost 4 bases and the J gene lost 8 bases, with 13 bases spanning the gap. CDR3 sequence (DNA): TGTGCCAGCAGCAGTGGCCTCTCCCATGAGCAGTTCTTC. It codes for CASSSGLSHEQFF.

A few counts support this clonotype. This chain links TRBV12-5 with TRBJ2-1; 9 nucleotides align to TRBD2. Germline V gives CDR1 LGHNT, CDR2 FRNRAP. V was pared by 6 bases and J by 6 bases, with 9 bases of the junction left unmatched. This CDR3 spans 15 amino acids. CDR3 in DNA: TGTGCTAGTGGGGTCATAGCGGGAGTTGGCAATGAGCAGTTCTTC. Its protein is CASGVIAGVGNEQFF.

This clonotype has a count of ten or more. The chain combines TRBV7-2 with TRBJ2-1; TRBD2 aligns across 11 bases. Per germline, CDR1 SGHTA and CDR2 FQGNSA. Trimming cost V 0 bases and J 8 bases; bases outside gene matches: 6. The CDR3 runs to 16 residues. Here the CDR3 reads CASSLALAGGVHEQFF. CDR3 bases: TGTGCCAGCAGCTTAGCGCTAGCGGGAGGAGTACATGAGCAGTTCTTC.

The CDR3: CASSLKFFSGGQETQYF. CDR3 in DNA: TGTGCCAGCAGCTTAAAATTCTTCTCCGGGGGCCAAGAGACCCAGTACTTC. J is TRBJ2-5 and V is TRBV7-2; D might be TRBD2 (6 bases). Germline CDR1 is SGHTA and CDR2 is FQGNSA. The V and J ends lost 2 bases and 1 base respectively, with 17 bases between them. The CDR3 contains 17 residues. The whole variable domain, remainder taken from reference TRBV7-2 and TRBJ2-5, is GAGVSQSPSNKVTEKGKDVELRCDPISGHTALYWYRQSLGQGLEFLIYFQGNSAPDKSGLPSDRFSAERTGGSVSTLTIQRTQQEDSAVYLCASSLKFFSGGQETQYFGPGTRLLVL.

This clonotype was seen more than once but under ten times. The chain employs TRBV29-1 and TRBJ1-5; D is undetermined. This CDR3 is 22 amino acids long. Trimming took 3 bases from V and 0 from J, leaving 33 bases between them. Germline CDR1 is SQVTM and CDR2 is ANQGSEA. This CDR3 reads CSVDFPSSIKTLMMGSNQPQHF. Written as DNA, the CDR3 is TGCAGCGTTGATTTCCCAAGCTCAATTAAAACCCTTATGATGGGTAGCAATCAGCCCCAGCATTTT. Full variable domain (outside the CDR3, taken from reference TRBV29-1 and TRBJ1-5): SAVISQKPSRDICQRGTSLTIQCQVDSQVTMMFWYRQQPGQSLTLIATANQGSEATYESGFVIDKFPISRPNLTFSTLTVSNMSPEDSSIYLCSVDFPSSIKTLMMGSNQPQHFGDGTRLSIL.

This clonotype showed up just once. The gene calls are TRBV20-1 and TRBJ1-1; D may be TRBD1 (5 bases). The V gene's germline CDR1 is DFQATT and CDR2 SNEGSKA (reference sequence). V gave up 0 bases and J gave up 6 bases, with 11 bases separating them. CDR3 size: 13 residues. Written as DNA, the CDR3 is TGCAGTGCTAGAGATCTCCGGGGGTCTGAAGCTTTCTTT. Its protein product is CSARDLRGSEAFF.

The chain has TRBV5-4 and TRBJ2-5, with D unclear. This CDR3 comprises 16 residues. Germline CDR1 is SGHNT and CDR2 is YYREEE (reference sequence). V lost 4 bases, J lost 4 bases, and 20 bases lay in between. The CDR3 DNA reads as TGTGCCAGCAGCCCAAGTGATGGCGCGTCGGTAGAGACCCAGTACTTC. Its translation is CASSPSDGASVETQYF.